The following is a T cell receptor (beta chain) sequence with its context. What it recognizes is unknown. This CDR3 comprises 17 residues. Trimming shortened V by 0 bases and J by 1 base, and 15 bases separated the two germline ends. Germline CDR1 reads ENHRY; CDR2 reads SYGVKD. Here immunoSEQ multiplex PCR was the method, and the copy in TCRdb shows in-frame clones only, minus some. The sample carries around 600,000 clones, approximately 95% recorded once. The data originate from a study of shared clonotypes between healthy human individuals. Overall study results and limits: Despite large depth, rarefaction showed incomplete sorted-subset sequencing.

Naive CD8 cells comprised CD45RO-negative, CCR7-positively selected cells, excluding terminally differentiated effector memory CD45RA+ cells. This sequence originates from a woman aged 30 to 39 in good health. J is TRBJ2-5 and V is TRBV10-3, with D perhaps TRBD1 or TRBD2 (5 bases each). Sequencing was performed on naive CD8+ T cells sorted from blood. The DNA for the CDR3 is TGTGCCATCAGTGAGTCAGGGGTAACGGGGCGCCAAGAGACCCAGTACTTC. Translation: CAISESGVTGRQETQYF.